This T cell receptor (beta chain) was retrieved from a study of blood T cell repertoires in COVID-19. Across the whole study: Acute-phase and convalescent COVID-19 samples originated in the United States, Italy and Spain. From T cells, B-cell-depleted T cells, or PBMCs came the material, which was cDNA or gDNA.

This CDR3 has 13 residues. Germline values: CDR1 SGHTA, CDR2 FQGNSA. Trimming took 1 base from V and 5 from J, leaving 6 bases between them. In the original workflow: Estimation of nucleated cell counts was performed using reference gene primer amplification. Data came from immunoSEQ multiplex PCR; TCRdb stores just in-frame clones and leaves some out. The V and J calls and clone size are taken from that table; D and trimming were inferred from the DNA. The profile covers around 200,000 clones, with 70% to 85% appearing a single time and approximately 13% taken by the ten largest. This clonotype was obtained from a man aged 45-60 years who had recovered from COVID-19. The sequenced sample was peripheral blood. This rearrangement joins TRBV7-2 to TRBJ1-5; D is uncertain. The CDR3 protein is CASSLVRDQPQHF. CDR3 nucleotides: TGTGCCAGCAGCTTAGTTCGGGATCAGCCCCAGCATTTT.